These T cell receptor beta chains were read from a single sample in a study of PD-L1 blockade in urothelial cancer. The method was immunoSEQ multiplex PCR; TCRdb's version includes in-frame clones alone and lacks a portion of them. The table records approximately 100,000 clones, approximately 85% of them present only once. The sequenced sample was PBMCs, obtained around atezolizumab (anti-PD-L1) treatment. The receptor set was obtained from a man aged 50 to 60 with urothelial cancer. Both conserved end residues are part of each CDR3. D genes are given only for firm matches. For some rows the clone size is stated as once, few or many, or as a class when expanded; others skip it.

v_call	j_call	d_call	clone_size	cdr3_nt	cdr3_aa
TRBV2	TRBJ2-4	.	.	TGTGCCAGCAGTGAATGGGTCCTAGCGACCAAAAACATTCAGTACTTC	CASSEWVLATKNIQYF
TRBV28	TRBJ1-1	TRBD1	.	TGTGCCAGCAGTTTCTTACAGGGGGCAATAGGAGCTTTCTTT	CASSFLQGAIGAFF
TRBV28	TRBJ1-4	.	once	TGTGCCAGCAGTCCGGGGGGACGTAATGAAAAACTGTTTTTT	CASSPGGRNEKLFF
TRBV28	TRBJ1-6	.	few	TGTGCCAGCAGTTTGAACTTATGGTCACCCCTCCACTTT	CASSLNLWSPLHF
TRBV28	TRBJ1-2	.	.	TGTGCCAGCAGCCCCGCCACGGCGACTCTCTATGGCTACACCTTC	CASSPATATLYGYTF
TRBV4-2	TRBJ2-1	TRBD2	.	TGTGCCAGCAGCCAAGGCCGGGGAACTAGCGGGGGGGGATACAATGAGCAGTTCTTC	CASSQGRGTSGGGYNEQFF
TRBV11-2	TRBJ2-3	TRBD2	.	TGTGCCAGCAGCTACCCGGGGGGTTCTTCGACAGATACGCAGTATTTT	CASSYPGGSSTDTQYF
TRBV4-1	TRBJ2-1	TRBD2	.	TGCGCCAGCAGCGGGTACGGGAGGGCCGGAAATGAGCAGTTCTTC	CASSGYGRAGNEQFF
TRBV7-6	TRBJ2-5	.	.	TGTGCCAGCAGAGGGAGTCCCCAAGAGACCCAGTACTTC	CASRGSPQETQYF
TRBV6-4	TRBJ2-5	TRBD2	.	TGTGCCAGCAGTGACGCTAGCGGGAGCCGGGAGACCCAGTACTTC	CASSDASGSRETQYF
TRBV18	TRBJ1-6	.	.	TGTGCCAGCTCACCTCGGACAAATAGCGGGGATTCACCCCTCCACTTT	CASSPRTNSGDSPLHF
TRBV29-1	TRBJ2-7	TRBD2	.	TGCAGCGTTACGCGAGCGGGAGTTGCCCACGAGCAGTACTTC	CSVTRAGVAHEQYF
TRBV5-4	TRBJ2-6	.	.	TGTGCCAGCAGCTCAGGCCCTGGGGCCAACGTCCTGACTTTC	CASSSGPGANVLTF
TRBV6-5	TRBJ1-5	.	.	TGTGCCAGCAGTTACCCAGGGGATCAGCCCCAGCATTTT	CASSYPGDQPQHF
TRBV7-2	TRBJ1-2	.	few	TGTGCCAGCAGCTCCGCGAGTAACCTCTTCGGCTATGGCTACACCTTC	CASSSASNLFGYGYTF
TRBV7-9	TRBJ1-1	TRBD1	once	TGTGCCAGCAGCTCAGGTAGGACAGGTCGAGAAGCTTTCTTT	CASSSGRTGREAFF
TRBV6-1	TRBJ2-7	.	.	TGTGCCAGCAGTGTGGGTCGGCAGAAGGAGCCCTACGAGCAGTACTTC	CASSVGRQKEPYEQYF
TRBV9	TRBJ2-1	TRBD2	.	TGTGCCAGCAGCGCCCGGACTAGCGGAAACAATGAGCAGTTCTTC	CASSARTSGNNEQFF
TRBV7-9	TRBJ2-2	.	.	TGTGCCAGCAGCTTACTCAGGGACACCGGGGAGCTGTTTTTT	CASSLLRDTGELFF
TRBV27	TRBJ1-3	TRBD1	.	TGTGCCAGCAGTCCTCAAGGACAGGGGGGAAACACCATATATTTT	CASSPQGQGGNTIYF
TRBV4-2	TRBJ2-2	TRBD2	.	TGTGCCAGCAGCCAAGATTACGGGAGGGGCGGGGAGCTGTTTTTT	CASSQDYGRGGELFF
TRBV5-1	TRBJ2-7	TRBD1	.	TGCGCCAGCAGCTTTTACGGGACAGGGTACGAGCAGTACTTC	CASSFYGTGYEQYF
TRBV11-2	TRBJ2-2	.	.	TGTGCCAGCAGCTTCGCGAACACCGGGGAGCTGTTTTTT	CASSFANTGELFF
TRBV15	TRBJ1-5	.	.	TGTGCCACCGGGAGATTAAATCAGCCCCAGCATTTT	CATGRLNQPQHF
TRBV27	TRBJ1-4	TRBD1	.	TGTGCCACGCGGACAGGGGTAGATGAAAAACTGTTTTTT	CATRTGVDEKLFF
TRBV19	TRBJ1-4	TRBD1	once	TGTGCCAGTAGCAAAAACAGGGGCCCTAAGGAAAAACTGTTTTTT	CASSKNRGPKEKLFF
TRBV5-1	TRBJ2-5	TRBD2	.	TGCGCCAGCAGCCTGTTAGCGGGGGCCCCAGGGGCCCAGTACTTC	CASSLLAGAPGAQYF
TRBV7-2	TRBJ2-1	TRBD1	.	TGTGCCAGCAGCTTAAGGGACAGGGGAGGGCAGTTCTTC	CASSLRDRGGQFF
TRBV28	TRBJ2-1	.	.	TGTGCCAGCAGTACCCAGATCATGGGGGGGCAGTTCTTC	CASSTQIMGGQFF
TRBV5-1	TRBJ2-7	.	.	TGCGCCAGCAGCCAGCTTGGGGGCTCCAGCTCCTACGAGCAGTACTTC	CASSQLGGSSSYEQYF
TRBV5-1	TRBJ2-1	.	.	TGCGCCAGCAGCCATGACGGAAGGACAGACCTCCAAGCTTGGAAGCAGTTCTTC	CASSHDGRTDLQAWKQFF
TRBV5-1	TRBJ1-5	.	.	TGCGCCAGCAGCTGTGAACAGGGACGGAATCAGCCCCAGCATTTT	CASSCEQGRNQPQHF
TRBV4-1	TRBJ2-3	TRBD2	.	TGCGCCAGCAGCCAAGTACTAGCGGGGTTCCTCGGGAACACAGATACGCAGTATTTT	CASSQVLAGFLGNTDTQYF
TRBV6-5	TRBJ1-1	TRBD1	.	TGTGCCAGCAGTACTACAGGGGGCTACACTGAAGCTTTCTTT	CASSTTGGYTEAFF
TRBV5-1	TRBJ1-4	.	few	TGCGCCAGCAGCTTGGGGCGGCTTGAAAAACTGTTTTTT	CASSLGRLEKLFF
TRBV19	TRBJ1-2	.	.	TGTGCCAGTAGTAGAAGGGCGGGATATGGCTACACCTTC	CASSRRAGYGYTF
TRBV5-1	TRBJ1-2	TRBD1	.	TGCGCCAGCAGCCTAGTCGGGACAGGCCATGGCTACACCTTC	CASSLVGTGHGYTF
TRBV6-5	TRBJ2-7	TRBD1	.	TGTGCCAGCAGCCACCGGGACAGGGGGCAATACGAGCAGTACTTC	CASSHRDRGQYEQYF
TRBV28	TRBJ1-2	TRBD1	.	TGTGCCAGCAGGGAAAGGGGGCCGCCTTGGGGGGGCTACACCTTC	CASRERGPPWGGYTF
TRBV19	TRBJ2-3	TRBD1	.	TGTGCCAGTAGTACTCCCCTGGACAGGGGTGGCACAGATACGCAGTATTTT	CASSTPLDRGGTDTQYF
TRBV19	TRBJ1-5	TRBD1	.	TGTGCCAGTAAAGCGGGGACAGGAAATCAGCCCCAGCATTTT	CASKAGTGNQPQHF
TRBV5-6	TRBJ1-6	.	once	TGTGCCAGCAGCTTGGCAGGGTATAATTCACCCCTCCACTTT	CASSLAGYNSPLHF
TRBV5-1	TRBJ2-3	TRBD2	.	TGCGCCAGCAGTCGACTAGCGGGCGTCACAGATACGCAGTATTTT	CASSRLAGVTDTQYF
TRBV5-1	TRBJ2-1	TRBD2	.	TGCGCCAGCAGTGAGTCGGGAGGGGGTTCCAATGAGCAGTTCTTC	CASSESGGGSNEQFF
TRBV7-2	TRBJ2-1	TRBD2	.	TGTGCCAGCAGCGAAAACCCGCTAGCGGGACTCGCGTACAATGAGCAGTTCTTC	CASSENPLAGLAYNEQFF
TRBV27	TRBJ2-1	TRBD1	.	TGTGCCAGCAGTTTCGGATTGACAGGGGTGCGTGAGCAGTTCTTC	CASSFGLTGVREQFF
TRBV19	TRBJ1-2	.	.	TGTGCCAGTAGTATACCCGGGACACATGGCTACACCTTC	CASSIPGTHGYTF
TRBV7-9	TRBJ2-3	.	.	TGTGCCAGCAGCTTCTCGGGAGTATCAGATACGCAGTATTTT	CASSFSGVSDTQYF
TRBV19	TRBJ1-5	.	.	TGTGCCAGTAGTATCCGACAGACCAACAATCAGCCCCAGCATTTT	CASSIRQTNNQPQHF
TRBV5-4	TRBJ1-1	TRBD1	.	TGTGCCAGCAGCCCTGGGACAGGGGGGGCGATGAACACTGAAGCTTTCTTT	CASSPGTGGAMNTEAFF
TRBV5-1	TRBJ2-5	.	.	TGCGCCAGCAGCTCTGAGCCTTCTAGCGTTCGGCAAGAGACCCAGTACTTC	CASSSEPSSVRQETQYF
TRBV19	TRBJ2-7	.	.	TGTGCCAGTAGTATTTCCGGAGGACTTCTCGACGAGCAGTACTTC	CASSISGGLLDEQYF
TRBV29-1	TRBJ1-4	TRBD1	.	TGCAGCGTTCGTACAGGGGGCAAAGAAAAACTGTTTTTT	CSVRTGGKEKLFF
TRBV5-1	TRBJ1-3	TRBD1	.	TGCGCCAGCAGCTTGGACAGGGGGCCTGGAAACACCATATATTTT	CASSLDRGPGNTIYF
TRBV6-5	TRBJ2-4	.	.	TGTGCCAGCAGACTCAATTCCTACGGGGAAAACATTCAGTACTTC	CASRLNSYGENIQYF
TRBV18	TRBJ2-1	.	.	TGTGCCAGCTCACCAGCAGCTAGCACCTCCTACAATGAGCAGTTCTTC	CASSPAASTSYNEQFF
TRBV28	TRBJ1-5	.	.	TGTGCCAGCCTGCAGGGCAGGCAGCCCCAGCATTTT	CASLQGRQPQHF